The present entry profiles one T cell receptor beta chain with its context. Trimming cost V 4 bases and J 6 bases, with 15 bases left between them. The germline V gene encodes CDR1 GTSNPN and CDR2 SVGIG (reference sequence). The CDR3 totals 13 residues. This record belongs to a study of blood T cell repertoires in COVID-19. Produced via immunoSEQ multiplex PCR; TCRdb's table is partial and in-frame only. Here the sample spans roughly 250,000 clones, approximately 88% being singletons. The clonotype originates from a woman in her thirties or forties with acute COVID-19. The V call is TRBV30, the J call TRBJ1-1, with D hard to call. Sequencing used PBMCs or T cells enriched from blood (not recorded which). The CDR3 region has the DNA TGTGCCTGGACAGTCGTACTCCAGGCTGAAGCTTTCTTT. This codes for CAWTVVLQAEAFF. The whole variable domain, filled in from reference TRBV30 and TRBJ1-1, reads SQTIHQWPATLVQPVGSPLSLECTVEGTSNPNLYWYRQAAGRGLQLLFYSVGIGQISSEVPQNLSASRPQDRQFILSSKKLLLSDSGFYLCAWTVVLQAEAFFGQGTRLTVV.